Shown below are 9 T cell receptor beta chains from a single sample sequenced in a study of cytomegalovirus exposure and HLA in healthy donors (dated by TCRdb to the late 2010s). Libraries were built with the immunoSEQ multiplex PCR assay. For the multiplex PCR, a mixture combining 60 forward primers for TCR Vbeta segments and 13 reverse primers for TCR Jbeta segments was used. The table comes from immuneACCESS by way of TCRdb, which keeps in-frame sequences with V and J called. Part of the clones is missing from these tables; in studies checked, under half for an unresolved V gene and the rest for unknown reasons. The sample data list about 61,000 clones, and 80% to 90% of these were observed just once. The ten biggest clones cover over 1.1% of the sample. Sequencing was performed on PBMCs. The receptors shown here come from a man aged 18 to 29 in good health and CMV-seronegative.

This chain connects TRBV4-2 to TRBJ2-3; weak D call: TRBD2 (6 bases). CDR3 length: 16 residues. The germline V gene encodes CDR1 LGHNA and CDR2 YNFKEQ. V was shortened by 0 bases and J by 2 bases, with 12 bases between the two germline ends. The CDR3, as DNA: TGTGCCAGCAGCCAAGATTCGGGACTTGCCACAGATACGCAGTATTTT. Protein sequence: CASSQDSGLATDTQYF.

The chain links TRBV29-1 to TRBJ1-1, with a possible D match to TRBD1 (5 bases). Germline CDR1 reads SQVTM; CDR2 reads ANQGSEA. The CDR3 sequence is 10 residues long. With 6 bases removed from V and 5 bases from J, the gap between germline ends came to 7 bases. The CDR3 DNA sequence: TGCAGCGTGACAGATACTGAAGCTTTCTTT. Translating it yields CSVTDTEAFF. The variable domain in full, with the rest retrieved from reference TRBV29-1 and TRBJ1-1, is SAVISQKPSRDICQRGTSLTIQCQVDSQVTMMFWYRQQPGQSLTLIATANQGSEATYESGFVIDKFPISRPNLTFSTLTVSNMSPEDSSIYLCSVTDTEAFFGQGTRLTVV.

For this clone: One end of the junction does not line up with germline, which may come from a read error. V is TRBV4-1 and J is TRBJ1-2; D is uncertain. This CDR3 is built from 15 residues. Germline CDR1 and CDR2: MGHRA and YSYEKL. The CDR3 is CASRQDITVPYGYTF. DNA of the CDR3: TGCGCCAGCAGACAAGATATAACAGTTCCCTATGGCTACACCTTC.

V gene TRBV9 combines with J gene TRBJ1-1; D uncertain. The CDR3 runs to 14 residues. Trimming took off 3 bases at V and 6 bases at J, with 15 bases between the two ends. CDR1 and CDR2 (germline): SGDLS, YYNGEE. CDR3 sequence reads: CASSGSGDRAEAFF. The CDR3 DNA is TGTGCCAGCAGCGGCTCCGGGGATAGGGCTGAAGCTTTCTTT.

This chain links TRBV28 with TRBJ1-3; weak D call: TRBD1 (6 bases). Trimming cost V 6 bases and J 7 bases, with 16 bases left between them. The CDR3 consists of 14 residues. The germline CDR1 and CDR2 sequences are MDHEN and SYDVKM. The CDR3 nucleotides are TGTGCCAGCAGCTTAAGGGGGTGGGGGAACACCATATATTTT. This gives the protein CASSLRGWGNTIYF.

This rearrangement joins TRBV5-1 to TRBJ2-7; 9 nucleotides line up with TRBD1. CDR3 size: 14 residues. Germline loops: CDR1 SGHRS, CDR2 YFSETQ. V was pared by 4 bases and J by 3 bases, with 5 bases of the junction left unmatched. CDR3 protein: CASSIRQGGYEQYF. The DNA for the CDR3 is TGCGCCAGCAGCATAAGACAGGGGGGCTACGAGCAGTACTTC.

The rearrangement uses TRBV28 and TRBJ2-6; TRBD1 is a possible D gene (6 bases). The CDR3 runs to 16 residues. V was clipped by 2 bases and J by 0 bases, with 8 bases between them. CDR1 is MDHEN and CDR2 is SYDVKM in the germline V gene. This CDR3 is CASSLGGLSGANVLTF. The CDR3 DNA is TGTGCCAGCAGTTTAGGGGGCCTCTCTGGGGCCAACGTCCTGACTTTC. The full variable domain, with the rest looked up from reference TRBV28 and TRBJ2-6, is DVKVTQSSRYLVKRTGEKVFLECVQDMDHENMFWYRQDPGLGLRLIYFSYDVKMKEKGDIPEGYSVSREKKERFSLILESASTNQTSMYLCASSLGGLSGANVLTFGAGSRLTVL.

This chain joins TRBV11-3 and TRBJ2-5, with TRBD2 matching over 10 bases. V gave up 4 bases and J gave up 2 bases; unmatched junction bases: 7. The germline gives CDR1 SGHNT, CDR2 YENEEA. This CDR3 has 16 residues. The CDR3 sequence: CASSSVAGGLQETQYF. CDR3 DNA sequence: TGTGCCAGCAGCTCGGTAGCGGGGGGATTACAAGAGACCCAGTACTTC.

As to this clone: At one end, the junction sequence differs from germline, possibly due to a read error. The CDR3 nucleotides are TGTGCCAGCAGCCTAGGGGGCGAGCAGTTCTTC. This gives the protein CASSLGGEQFF. This chain links TRBV13 with TRBJ2-1, with 7 bases fitting TRBD1. The CDR3 has 11 residues. In germline, CDR1 is PRHDT, CDR2 FYEKMQ (reference sequence).